This TCR beta chain was obtained from a study of molecular identifiers for immune sequencing clone quantification. The bulk TCR libraries were made with methods described before and with listed TCR primers. TCRdb independently ran MiXCR on the PCR reads; one entry per CDR3 protein. The table records fewer than 100,000 distinct CDR3 sequences, 20% to 25% of them present only once. Study outcomes and limitations: Clones exceeding 20 RNA copies carried over 97% of effector molecules but under 1% of naive-cell molecules.

The CDR3 contains 13 residues. Per germline, CDR1 SGHDN and CDR2 FVKESK. V lost 2 bases to trimming and J lost 2 bases, with 7 bases between them. Researchers sorted naive CD8 T cells as cells that were CD8+CD4-CCR7+CD45RA+. For this clonotype: Antigen specificity is unknown.

The TCR sequence derives from a human donor in good health. Some libraries in this study had Jurkat cell RNA spiked in. This rearrangement joins TRBV14 to TRBJ2-7; D not resolved. Sample: naive CD8+ T cells from blood, with Jurkat cell RNA spiked in. Subset here: FACS-sorted CD8+CD4-CCR7+CD45RA+ naive T cells. CDR3 in amino acids: CASSQHSTYEQYF. CDR3 DNA sequence: TGTGCCAGCAGCCAACACAGCACCTACGAGCAGTACTTC. The variable domain in full, completed from reference TRBV14 and TRBJ2-7, reads EAGVTQFPSHSVIEKGQTVTLRCDPISGHDNLYWYRRVMGKEIKFLLHFVKESKQDESGMPNNRFLAERTGGTYSTLKVQPAELEDSGVYFCASSQHSTYEQYFGPGTRLTVT.